This T cell receptor beta chain was documented in a study of cytomegalovirus exposure and HLA in healthy donors. Whole-study results and caveats: Reportedly, TCR beta sequences accurately predicted HLA-A and HLA-B alleles in most subjects.

Primers for the PCR totalled 60 Vbeta and 13 Jbeta. Some clones are missing from TCRdb's copy, which holds only in-frame ones; the method was immunoSEQ multiplex PCR. The sample carries about 130,000 clones, more than 80% recorded once. Trimming shortened V by 0 bases and J by 8 bases, and 10 bases separated the two germline ends. The CDR3 contains 13 residues. From germline, CDR1 is KGHSH and CDR2 LQKENI. As concerns this clone: Its antigen is undetermined.

Source material: PBMCs. The TCR comes from a woman in her thirties or forties in good health and CMV-seropositive. The chain uses TRBV18 and TRBJ1-2; D not certain. The CDR3 nucleotides are TGTGCCAGCTCACCACCGAGCGCTGGAGGCTACACCTTC. This encodes CASSPPSAGGYTF.